This T cell receptor beta chain came from a study of T cells in Graves' hyperthyroidism and ophthalmopathy (dated by TCRdb to 2018 to 2020). About the study as a whole: Peripheral blood samples were taken at initial diagnosis, before any treatment was given. To identify TCR V-J signatures that set the groups apart, the researchers used a discovery cohort of 100 patients, made up of about 44 with Graves' ophthalmopathy and about 60 with stable Graves' hyperthyroidism. Prospective prediction of ophthalmopathy was tested in an independent validation cohort consisting of fewer than 20 hyperthyroidism patients and more than 15 patients who later progressed to ophthalmopathy. The roughly 100 discovery patients were randomly divided into training and test sets at a 7:3 ratio. In more than five Graves' hyperthyroidism patients, the study also compared T-cell repertoires from thyroid tissue with T-cell repertoires from blood. After sampling, hyperthyroidism patients received methimazole starting at 30 mg daily, and ophthalmopathy patients received high-dose intravenous methylprednisolone. The paper describes TCR Vbeta CDR3 sequencing of 140 or so peripheral blood samples, made up of 43 ophthalmopathy patients, 70 to 75 hyperthyroidism patients and roughly 17 progressor patients. What the authors observed across the whole study: No statistical method was used to fix the sample size in advance, and group allocation was not hidden from the investigators. Most expanded thyroid clonotypes (frequency above 0.001) were also detected in blood, suggesting blood repertoires may reflect thyroid immune responses. In validation, progression to ophthalmopathy was predicted by the model with around 71% sensitivity and 72.22% specificity, a median of approximately 6.5 months before onset. A 13 V-J signature model separated ophthalmopathy from stable hyperthyroidism, with around 88% sensitivity and just under 84% specificity in cross-validation and 80%/75% in testing.

Ophthalmopathy patients had moderately to severely active disease, with a Clinical Activity Score of 3 or more, a NOSPECS grade of 4 or more, and a disease duration of less than 3 months. Patients with uncontrolled infections, other autoimmune diseases, pregnancy or lactation were excluded. Diagnoses were based on clinical symptoms, serum thyroxine and TRAb, thyroid ultrasound and orbital computed tomography. PBMCs were separated from over 9 ml of fresh peripheral blood using Ficoll-Paque density gradient centrifugation. Trizol reagent was used to extract total RNA, and RNA quality was then checked on an Agilent 2100 Bioanalyzer. This clonotype was seen many times. The clone's antigen remains unknown. Base qualities are not provided; no much larger clone lies one nucleotide away. Amplification of TCR beta CDR3 regions was carried out from RNA transcripts. The TCR CDR3 was subjected to a first round of RT-PCR using the HTBI primer set and the Qiagen OneStep RT-PCR kit. The libraries were constructed in a second round of multiplex PCR and then size-selected and purified. Paired-end sequencing of the libraries was performed with 100 bp reads on an Illumina HiSeq2000. As for how the authors treated the data: Raw data were processed with SOAPnuke, discarding reads with adapters, uncalled bases, mean Phred below 15, or no exact constant-primer or identifier match. High-quality paired reads were merged using COPE v1.2.5, and each unique nucleotide sequence was defined as a clonotype. MiTCR v1.1 was used to align clonotypes to the IMGT TRBV, TRBD and TRBJ reference segments. The analysis included only V-J combinations with a frequency above 0.0001, which together covered 99% to 99.2% of the repertoires. The TCS score was defined as F50 (clonal expansion) divided by E x V (chaos), with BLOSUM62-based TCRdist calculated between CDR3 peptides within each V-J. Welch's t-statistics and random forest reduced fewer than 600 V-J features to roughly 13, which were used in a naive Bayes classifier (R e1071). The public reads were quality trimmed at Q25 with fastp and then assembled into clones with MiXCR by TCRdb, keeping productive beta chains. Every distinct CDR3 protein forms one entry, paired with its most common genes and DNA. Here the V and J calls rest on TCRdb's processing, not on the authors' analysis. Here the sample has around 600,000 distinct CDR3 sequences; more than 12% occur a single time. The top ten hold around 12% of the sample.

The sample taken for sequencing was blood. The sequence was obtained from a woman aged 45-60 years with Graves' ophthalmopathy.

The DNA sequence reads TGTGCCAGCAGTTTAAATCATAAGACCACTGAAGCTTTCTTT. The encoded protein is CASSLNHKTTEAFF. The chain uses TRBV12-3 or TRBV12-4 and TRBJ1-1, with an unclear D gene assignment. The CDR3 has 14 amino acids, counting the end cysteine and phenylalanine. Of all the DNA, just the CDR3 is kept, 42 bases in frame from base 1. V is reduced by 2 bases and J by 4 bases, leaving a spacing of 11 bases between them.